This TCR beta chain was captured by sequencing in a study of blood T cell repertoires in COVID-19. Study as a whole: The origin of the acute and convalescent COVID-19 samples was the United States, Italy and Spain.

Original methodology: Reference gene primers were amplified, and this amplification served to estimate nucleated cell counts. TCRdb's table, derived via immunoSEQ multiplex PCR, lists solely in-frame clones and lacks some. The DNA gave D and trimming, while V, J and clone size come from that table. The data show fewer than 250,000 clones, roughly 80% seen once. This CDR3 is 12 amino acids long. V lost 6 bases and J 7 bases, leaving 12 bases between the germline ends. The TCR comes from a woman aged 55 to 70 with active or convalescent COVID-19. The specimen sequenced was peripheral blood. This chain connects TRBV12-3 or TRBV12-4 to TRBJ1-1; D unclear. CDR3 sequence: CASSLKRVEAFF. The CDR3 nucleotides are TGTGCCAGCAGCCTTAAGAGGGTTGAAGCTTTCTTT.